These 26 T cell receptor beta chains came from one sample sequenced in a study of shared clonotypes between healthy human individuals. Only in-frame clones appear in the TCRdb table, and some are missing; sequencing was by immunoSEQ multiplex PCR. This sample has 550,000 to 800,000 clones, with about 74% found just once. The sequencing input was memory CD4+ T cells sorted from blood. The subset was: CD45RA-negative fraction. Receptors were obtained from a woman in her twenties or thirties in good health.

The V gene is TRBV6-4, the J gene TRBJ2-1, with 15 bases matching TRBD2. The CDR3 totals 16 residues. Germline assignment: CDR1 MRHNA and CDR2 SNTAGT. J was trimmed by 7 bases and V by 5 bases; bases with no gene match: 6. CDR3 amino acids: CASSFGTSGRLNEQFF. The CDR3 coding sequence is TGTGCCAGCAGTTTCGGGACTAGCGGGAGGTTGAATGAGCAGTTCTTC.

This clone was counted at least ten times. The chain combines TRBV29-1 with TRBJ2-5; 10 positions agree with TRBD2. With V trimmed by 7 bases and J by 5 bases, 10 bases remained unmatched. This CDR3 has 14 residues. Looked up from germline, CDR1 is SQVTM and CDR2 is ANQGSEA. The CDR3 reads CSALPSGSRETQYF. The CDR3 DNA sequence: TGCAGCGCATTACCTAGCGGGAGTCGGGAGACCCAGTACTTC. Using reference TRBV29-1 and TRBJ2-5 for the parts outside the CDR3, the full variable domain is SAVISQKPSRDICQRGTSLTIQCQVDSQVTMMFWYRQQPGQSLTLIATANQGSEATYESGFVIDKFPISRPNLTFSTLTVSNMSPEDSSIYLCSALPSGSRETQYFGPGTRLLVL.

The CDR3 protein is CASSPRGDRVSSYNEQFF. The CDR3 nucleotides read TGTGCCAGCAGCCCCCGTGGCGACAGGGTGAGCTCCTACAATGAGCAGTTCTTC. The rearrangement uses TRBV7-2 and TRBJ2-1, with 7 positions matching TRBD1. Trimming took 5 bases from V and 0 from J; bases not matched to a gene: 13. CDR3 length equals 18 residues. Germline-derived CDR1 and CDR2 are SGHTA and FQGNSA.

V gene TRBV6-6 combines with J gene TRBJ2-1, with TRBD2 as a possible D gene (6 bases). V was trimmed by 7 bases and J by 8 bases, leaving 18 bases between them. In germline, CDR1 is MNHNY, CDR2 SVGAGI (reference sequence). This CDR3 has 14 residues. The CDR3 is CASTPGGLAYEQFF. CDR3 in DNA: TGTGCCAGCACCCCCGGAGGGCTAGCGTATGAGCAGTTCTTC.

This clone was seen a single time. The chain recombines TRBV9 with TRBJ2-2, with 8 bases identical to TRBD2. This CDR3 has 16 amino acids. The J segment lost 1 base and the V segment lost 2 bases, leaving 4 bases of the junction unmatched. Germline values: CDR1 SGDLS, CDR2 YYNGEE. CDR3 coding DNA: TGTGCCAGCAGCGTCACCGCGGGAGGGAACACCGGGGAGCTGTTTTTT. Translation gives CASSVTAGGNTGELFF. Filled out from reference TRBV9 and TRBJ2-2, the complete variable domain reads DSGVTQTPKHLITATGQRVTLRCSPRSGDLSVYWYQQSLDQGLQFLIQYYNGEERAKGNILERFSAQQFPDLHSELNLSSLELGDSALYFCASSVTAGGNTGELFFGEGSRLTVL.

The chain joins TRBV28 to TRBJ2-5; D ambiguous. The germline CDR1 and CDR2 sequences are MDHEN and SYDVKM. The V gene lost 10 bases and the J gene lost 4 bases, with 7 bases spanning the gap. The CDR3 runs 10 residues. The CDR3 here is CATLLETQYF. The CDR3 bases are TGTGCCACCCTTCTAGAGACCCAGTACTTC.

This sequence joins TRBV30 and TRBJ2-1; D is unresolved. CDR3 length: 12 amino acids. Trimming shortened V by 1 base and J by 7 bases, and 8 bases separated the two germline ends. The germline CDR1 and CDR2 sequences are GTSNPN and SVGIG (reference sequence). This chain's CDR3 is CAWSGYGNEQFF. The CDR3 DNA follows: TGTGCCTGGAGTGGGTACGGGAATGAGCAGTTCTTC.

The chain uses TRBV20-1 and TRBJ2-5; D call uncertain. The CDR3 length is 10 residues. Trimming left V 5 bases short and J 6 bases short, with 7 bases between. The germline gives CDR1 DFQATT, CDR2 SNEGSKA (reference sequence). CDR3 amino acids: CSAVNKTQYF. Here the CDR3 DNA reads TGCAGTGCTGTAAATAAGACCCAGTACTTC.

The rearrangement uses TRBV11-3 and TRBJ2-5, with TRBD2 matching over 8 bases. Losses at the gene ends were 5 bases for V and 8 bases for J; bases not matched to a gene: 10. Looked up from germline, CDR1 is SGHNT and CDR2 is YENEEA. The CDR3 extends over 14 amino acids. CDR3: CASSPAGRVATQYF. The CDR3 nucleotides read TGTGCCAGCAGCCCCGCCGGGAGGGTAGCAACCCAGTACTTC.

CDR3 protein: CASSFFLPRRPDSNQPQHF. The DNA for the CDR3 is TGTGCCAGCAGTTTTTTCCTCCCGCGCCGCCCGGATAGCAATCAGCCCCAGCATTTT. The rearrangement joins TRBV28 to TRBJ1-5; D is unclear. Germline V lookup: CDR1 MDHEN, CDR2 SYDVKM. The CDR3 totals 19 residues. V was clipped by 3 bases and J by 0 bases, with 21 bases between them.

This clone occurred once. The chain combines TRBV14 with TRBJ2-5; 12 positions agree with TRBD2. V trimming: 0 bases; J trimming: 4 bases; junction bases outside the gene matches: 6. CDR3 size: 17 residues. The V gene's germline CDR1 is SGHDN and CDR2 FVKESK. CDR3 in DNA: TGTGCCAGCAGCCAAGATGCGCTAGCGGGAGGGCCAGAGACCCAGTACTTC. Amino acid sequence: CASSQDALAGGPETQYF. Combining the CDR3 with reference TRBV14 and TRBJ2-5 gives the whole variable domain EAGVTQFPSHSVIEKGQTVTLRCDPISGHDNLYWYRRVMGKEIKFLLHFVKESKQDESGMPNNRFLAERTGGTYSTLKVQPAELEDSGVYFCASSQDALAGGPETQYFGPGTRLLVL.

The V and J genes are TRBV6-1 and TRBJ1-2; D unclear. Germline V gene lookup returns CDR1 MNHNS and CDR2 SASEGT. V lost 1 base and J lost 7, with 10 bases in between. The CDR3 has 13 residues. The CDR3 reads CASSEDIAGGYTF. The CDR3 nucleotides read TGTGCCAGCAGTGAAGATATAGCTGGTGGCTACACCTTC.

This clone was recorded at least ten times. A single base separates this from a much larger clone, so it may be a read error. This sample includes further DNA sequences coding for the same CDR3. The genes are TRBV5-1 and TRBJ2-1; 9 positions match TRBD2. The CDR3 sequence is 15 residues long. Germline V gene sequence: CDR1 SGHRS, CDR2 YFSETQ. J lost 4 bases, V lost 0 bases, and 2 bases had no gene match. For the CDR3, the DNA is TGCGCCAGCAGCTTGGCTAGCGGGGCTTACAATGAGCAGTTCTTC. Its protein is CASSLASGAYNEQFF.

The chain carries TRBV27 and TRBJ1-2; 9 bases match TRBD1. The J segment lost 5 bases and the V segment lost 7 bases, leaving 5 bases of the junction unmatched. Per the germline V gene, CDR1 is MNHEY and CDR2 is SMNVEV (reference sequence). The CDR3 covers 13 residues. The CDR3 here is CASTGTGQYGYTF. CDR3 DNA: TGTGCCAGCACCGGGACAGGGCAATATGGCTACACCTTC.

V usage is TRBV6-5 and J usage is TRBJ2-2; weak D call: TRBD2 (6 bases). There are 15 residues in the CDR3. CDR1 and CDR2 (germline): MNHEY, SVGAGI. V was clipped by 6 bases and J by 1 base, with 12 bases between them. The CDR3 DNA reads TGTGCCAGCAGGCGGGACTCCCTGAACACCGGGGAGCTGTTTTTT. It encodes CASRRDSLNTGELFF.

On this clone itself: Within the sample, other DNA sequences also encode this same CDR3. The V call is TRBV5-1, the J call TRBJ1-4, with TRBD1 matching over 7 bases. Germline CDR1 reads SGHRS; CDR2 reads YFSETQ. With 0 bases clipped from V and 6 bases from J, the junction kept 5 bases outside the gene matches. CDR3 length equals 15 residues. The CDR3 DNA is TGCGCCAGCAGCTTGGAAGGGAGGGGGCATGAAAAACTGTTTTTT. Protein: CASSLEGRGHEKLFF.

The rearrangement links TRBV2 to TRBJ2-1, with 12 positions matching TRBD2. The CDR3 runs to 14 residues. V shed 5 bases and J 8 bases; nucleotides not matched to a gene: 4. CDR1 is SNHLY, CDR2 FYNNEI, per germline. The CDR3 is CASSRRLAGDEQFF. DNA of the CDR3: TGTGCCAGCAGTCGTAGACTAGCGGGAGATGAGCAGTTCTTC.

This clone was seen just once. J is TRBJ2-3 and V is TRBV11-2, with D unresolved. This CDR3 is built from 17 residues. CDR1 and CDR2 (germline): SGHAT, FQNNGV. The V end was cut by 1 base, the J end by 0 bases, with 14 bases between. The CDR3: CASSLGVYTTSTDTQYF. The CDR3 DNA follows: TGTGCCAGCAGCTTAGGTGTATACACGACTAGCACAGATACGCAGTATTTT.

The V and J genes are TRBV28 and TRBJ2-7; TRBD1 matches at 7 bases. V gave up 5 bases and J gave up 4 bases; unmatched junction bases: 11. CDR3 length: 15 residues. Per germline, CDR1 MDHEN and CDR2 SYDVKM. Here the CDR3 reads CASSLARDRDYEQYF. The CDR3, as DNA: TGTGCCAGCAGTCTAGCCCGGGACAGAGATTACGAGCAGTACTTC.

The chain carries TRBV7-9 and TRBJ1-2, with 10 nucleotides matching TRBD1. CDR1 is SEHNR, CDR2 FQNEAQ, per germline (reference sequence). The CDR3 runs 15 residues. V gave up 1 base and J gave up 4 bases; unmatched junction bases: 3. This CDR3 is CASSLGQGALYGYTF. The CDR3 bases are TGTGCCAGCAGCTTAGGACAGGGGGCCCTCTATGGCTACACCTTC.

The chain joins TRBV28 to TRBJ1-5; a weak D match, TRBD1 (5 bases). The V gene's germline CDR1 is MDHEN and CDR2 SYDVKM. The CDR3 is 14 amino acids. V dropped 2 bases and J dropped 5 bases, with 10 bases sitting between them. The CDR3 region is CASSLSRVDQPQHF. CDR3 DNA: TGTGCCAGCAGTTTAAGCAGGGTAGATCAGCCCCAGCATTTT.

The V call is TRBV9, the J call TRBJ2-7; 8 nucleotides line up with TRBD1. The V gene end was trimmed by 4 bases and the J gene end by 4 bases; junction bases not matched to a gene: 13. CDR1 and CDR2 (germline): SGDLS, YYNGEE. The CDR3 loop spans 16 amino acids. CDR3 DNA sequence: TGTGCCAGCAGCCCTCGTAGCGGACAGGGATCATACGAGCAGTACTTC. Amino acids: CASSPRSGQGSYEQYF.

The J gene is TRBJ1-2, the V gene TRBV7-9, with TRBD1 matching over 7 bases. Germline V gives CDR1 SEHNR, CDR2 FQNEAQ (reference sequence). V lost 4 bases and J lost 3; bases outside the gene matches: 11. This CDR3 has 16 amino acids. The CDR3 protein is CASSSPDRTGDYGYTF. Written as DNA, the CDR3 is TGTGCCAGCAGCTCTCCAGATAGAACAGGGGACTATGGCTACACCTTC.

In regard to this clone: Other nucleotide sequences in the sample specify the same CDR3. The chain joins TRBV27 to TRBJ2-6; D gene uncertain. The CDR3 totals 13 residues. Germline loops: CDR1 MNHEY, CDR2 SMNVEV (reference sequence). The V and J ends lost 6 bases and 0 bases respectively, with 3 bases between them. In DNA, the CDR3 is TGTGCCAGCAGGTCCTCTGGGGCCAACGTCCTGACTTTC. Protein: CASRSSGANVLTF.

The gene calls are TRBV7-8 and TRBJ2-5, with D uncertain. This CDR3 has 15 residues. Germline-derived CDR1 and CDR2 are SGHVS and FQNEAQ. Trimming pared 1 base from V and 1 base from J, leaving 10 bases between. The CDR3 DNA is TGTGCCAGCAGCTTAGTCCAGATCCTCCAAGAGACCCAGTACTTC. Its translation is CASSLVQILQETQYF.

V usage is TRBV6-1 and J usage is TRBJ2-1; D is uncertain. The CDR3 spans 13 residues. V was pared by 4 bases and J by 8 bases, with 12 bases between. Germline V gene sequence: CDR1 MNHNS, CDR2 SASEGT. Here the CDR3 reads CASSAKVRDEQFF. The CDR3 bases are TGTGCCAGCAGTGCTAAAGTACGCGATGAGCAGTTCTTC.